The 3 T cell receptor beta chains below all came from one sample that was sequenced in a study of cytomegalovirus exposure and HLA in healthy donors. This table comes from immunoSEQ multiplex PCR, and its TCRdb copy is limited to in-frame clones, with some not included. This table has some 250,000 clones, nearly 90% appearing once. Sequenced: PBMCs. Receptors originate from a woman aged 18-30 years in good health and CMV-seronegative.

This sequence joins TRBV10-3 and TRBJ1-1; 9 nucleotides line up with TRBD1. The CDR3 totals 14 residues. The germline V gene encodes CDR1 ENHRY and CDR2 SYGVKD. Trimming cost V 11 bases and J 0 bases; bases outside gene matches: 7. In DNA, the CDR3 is TGTGCCGGAGGGACAGGGCTAATGAACACTGAAGCTTTCTTT. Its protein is CAGGTGLMNTEAFF.

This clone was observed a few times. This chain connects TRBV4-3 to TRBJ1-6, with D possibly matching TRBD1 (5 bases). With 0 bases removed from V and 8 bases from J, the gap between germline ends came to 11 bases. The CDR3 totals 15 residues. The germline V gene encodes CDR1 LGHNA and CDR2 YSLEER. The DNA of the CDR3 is TGCGCCAGCAGCCAAGAAATAGGGGACTATTCACCCCTCCACTTT. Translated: CASSQEIGDYSPLHF.

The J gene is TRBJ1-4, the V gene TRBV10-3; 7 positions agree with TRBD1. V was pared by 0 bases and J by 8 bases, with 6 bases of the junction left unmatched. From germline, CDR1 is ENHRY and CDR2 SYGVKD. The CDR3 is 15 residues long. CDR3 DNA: TGTGCCATCAGTGAGTCAGGAGGGGGCCCGGAAAAACTGTTTTTT. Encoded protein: CAISESGGGPEKLFF.